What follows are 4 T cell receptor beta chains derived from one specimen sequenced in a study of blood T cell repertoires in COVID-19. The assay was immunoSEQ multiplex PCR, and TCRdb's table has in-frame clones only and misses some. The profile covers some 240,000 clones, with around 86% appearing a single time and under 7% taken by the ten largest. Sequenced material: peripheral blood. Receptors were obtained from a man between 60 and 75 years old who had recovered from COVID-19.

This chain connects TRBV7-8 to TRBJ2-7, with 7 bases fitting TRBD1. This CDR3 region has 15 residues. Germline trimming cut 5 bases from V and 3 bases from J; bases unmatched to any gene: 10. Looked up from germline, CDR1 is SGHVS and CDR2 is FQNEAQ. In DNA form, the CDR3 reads TGTGCCAGCAGCATGCCCGACAGGGAAAACTACGAGCAGTACTTC. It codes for CASSMPDRENYEQYF. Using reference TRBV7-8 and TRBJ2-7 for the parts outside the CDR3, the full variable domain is GAGVSQSPRYKVAKRGQDVALRCDPISGHVSLFWYQQALGQGPEFLTYFQNEAQLDKSGLPSDRFFAERPEGSVSTLKIQRTQQEDSAVYLCASSMPDRENYEQYFGPGTRLTVT.

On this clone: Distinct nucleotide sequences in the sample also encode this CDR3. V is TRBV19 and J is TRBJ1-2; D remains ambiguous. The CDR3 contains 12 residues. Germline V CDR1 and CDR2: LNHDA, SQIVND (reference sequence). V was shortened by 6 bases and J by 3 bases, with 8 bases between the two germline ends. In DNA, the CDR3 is TGTGCCAGTAGGAGGGAGGACTATGGCTACACCTTC. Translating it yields CASRREDYGYTF.

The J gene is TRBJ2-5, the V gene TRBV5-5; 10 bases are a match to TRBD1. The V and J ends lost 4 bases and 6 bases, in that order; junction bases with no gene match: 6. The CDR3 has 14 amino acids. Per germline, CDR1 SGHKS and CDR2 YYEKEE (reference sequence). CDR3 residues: CASSGTGDMKTQYF. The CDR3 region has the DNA TGTGCCAGCAGCGGGACAGGGGATATGAAGACCCAGTACTTC.

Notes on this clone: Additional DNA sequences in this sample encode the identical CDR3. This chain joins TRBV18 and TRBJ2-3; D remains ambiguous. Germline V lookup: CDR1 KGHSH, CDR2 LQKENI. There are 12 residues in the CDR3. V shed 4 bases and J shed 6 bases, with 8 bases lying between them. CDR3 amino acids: CASSLTGDTQYF. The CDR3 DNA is TGTGCCAGCTCACTAACCGGGGATACGCAGTATTTT.